This T cell receptor (beta chain) was sequenced in a study of blood T cell repertoires in COVID-19. The CDR3 length is 17 residues. Trimming removed 2 bases at V and 0 bases at J, with 14 bases between. Germline assignment: CDR1 KGHSH and CDR2 LQKENI. TCRdb's table, derived via immunoSEQ multiplex PCR, lists solely in-frame clones and lacks some. The table has 150,000 to 250,000 clones, approximately 94% seen once. This receptor was obtained from a man aged 25 to 40 with COVID-19, enrolled during active disease. V and J are TRBV18 and TRBJ1-5; D is perhaps TRBD1 (6 bases). Material: peripheral blood. The chain's CDR3 is CASSPFGGDTSNQPQHF. The CDR3, as DNA: TGTGCCAGCTCACCATTCGGTGGGGACACTAGCAATCAGCCCCAGCATTTT.